The TCR beta chain under discussion was sequenced for a study of T cells in Graves' hyperthyroidism and ophthalmopathy. Trimming left V 6 bases short and J 1 base short, with 19 bases between. The CDR3 length is 17 residues. Many counts were recorded for this clonotype. The CDR3 regions of TCR beta were amplified from RNA transcripts. RT-PCR in the first round (using the HTBI primer set) targeted the TCR CDR3. TCRdb redid the calling of the multiplex PCR reads with MiXCR, one entry per CDR3 protein. The sample gives hundreds of thousands of distinct CDR3 sequences, roughly 14% of which show up once; roughly an eighth is in the top ten.

The sequence derives from a man between 18 and 35 years old with Graves' ophthalmopathy. The chain employs TRBV12-3 or TRBV12-4 and TRBJ1-5; D not certain. Source material: blood. CDR3 nucleotide sequence: TGTGCCAGCAGCAATCCCCACCAGACTGGGAGCAATCAGCCCCAGCATTTT. This sequence encodes CASSNPHQTGSNQPQHF.